Listed below are T cell receptor beta chains from one sample, sequenced in a study of T cells in Graves' hyperthyroidism and ophthalmopathy. MiXCR was run by TCRdb on the multiplex PCR reads, yielding one entry per CDR3 protein. The data hold some 460,000 distinct CDR3 sequences, with around a sixth observed a single time. The sample was blood. These receptors all stem from a woman younger than 30 with Graves' hyperthyroidism. Both conserved end residues are part of each CDR3. D genes are given only for firm matches. For some rows the clone size is stated as once, few or many, or as a class when expanded; others skip it.

CDR3,DNA,J,size,V,D
CASRKSTGANVLTF,TGTGCCAGCAGGAAATCGACAGGGGCCAACGTCCTGACTTTC,TRBJ2-6,many,TRBV7-3,NA
CASSNLQWIGAFF,TGTGCCAGCAGCAACTTACAGTGGATTGGAGCTTTCTTT,TRBJ1-1,many,TRBV7-8,NA
CASHILTSGRWGSSYNEQFF,TGTGCCAGCCACATTTTGACTAGCGGGAGGTGGGGTTCCTCCTACAATGAGCAGTTCTTC,TRBJ2-1,NA,TRBV28,TRBD2
CASHVGGRNTEAFF,TGTGCCAGCCACGTGGGAGGAAGGAACACTGAAGCTTTCTTT,TRBJ1-1,few,TRBV6-1,NA
CASRPRTSGGKETQYF,TGTGCCAGCAGGCCCCGGACTAGCGGGGGGAAAGAGACCCAGTACTTC,TRBJ2-5,NA,TRBV6-1,TRBD2
CAISGQGALSTDTQYF,TGTGCCATCAGTGGGCAGGGGGCTTTAAGCACAGATACGCAGTATTTT,TRBJ2-3,NA,TRBV10-3,TRBD1
CASSYSTGTGVPPQHF,TGTGCCAGCAGTTACTCCACTGGGACAGGGGTGCCGCCCCAGCATTTT,TRBJ1-5,few,TRBV6-2/TRBV6-3,TRBD1
CSAALGRPTGEQFF,TGCAGTGCCGCACTCGGGAGGCCTACCGGTGAGCAGTTCTTC,TRBJ2-1,NA,TRBV20-1,TRBD2
CSAQRTENTEAFF,TGCAGTGCGCAAAGGACAGAAAACACTGAAGCTTTCTTT,TRBJ1-1,many,TRBV20-1,NA
CASIETGKNTEAFF,TGTGCCAGCATTGAGACAGGGAAGAACACTGAAGCTTTCTTT,TRBJ1-1,NA,TRBV6-2/TRBV6-3,TRBD1